This T cell receptor beta chain was profiled in a study of T cell responses to AZD1222 COVID-19 vaccine. This CDR3 contains 11 residues. Germline V gives CDR1 SGHTA, CDR2 FQGNSA. V was clipped by 3 bases and J by 6 bases, with 2 bases between them. General study results and limits: Across the whole spike, CD4 TCRs peaked at regions 160-218 and 743-854. Repertoires were obtained only post-peak T cell response. Mostly white British, mostly female donors; authors suggested clonal diversity may be underestimated. Reportedly, nearly half of unique spike TCRs recognized epitopes outside B.1.351/B.1.1.7 mutations.

Regarding this clone: Its antigen is unidentified.

Libraries were prepared by immunoSEQ multiplex PCR; TCRdb keeps only in-frame clonotypes and omits some of them. The table shows 100,000 to 150,000 clones, with around 90% occurring only once. The input for sequencing was peripheral blood, taken on day 0 of AZD1222 vaccination. V usage is TRBV7-2 and J usage is TRBJ2-2, with D hard to call. The TCR was taken from an adult in good health. CDR3 sequence reads: CASSFPGELFF. CDR3 DNA: TGTGCCAGCAGCTTCCCCGGGGAGCTGTTTTTT. The variable domain in full, completed from reference TRBV7-2 and TRBJ2-2, reads GAGVSQSPSNKVTEKGKDVELRCDPISGHTALYWYRQSLGQGLEFLIYFQGNSAPDKSGLPSDRFSAERTGGSVSTLTIQRTQQEDSAVYLCASSFPGELFFGEGSRLTVL.